This T cell receptor beta chain was captured in a study of blood T cells in healthy people across ages. Study-level findings and limits: The recorded TCR beta diversity per million T cells decreased in a roughly linear manner with age. Estimated diversity across one million T cells was deemed an underestimate. Greater diversity and more naive CD4+ cells were seen in long-lived donors than in aged donors.

Trimming pared 4 bases from V and 7 bases from J, leaving 8 bases between. The CDR3 spans 13 residues. Looked up from germline, CDR1 is SGHVS and CDR2 is FNYEAQ. Concerning this clonotype itself: The antigen is not known.

Next came a second PCR, run for roughly 6 to 11 cycles, which used a sample-barcoded 5' primer along with a J-beta primer mix. Each single sample gave us at least 2.5 million CDR3-containing paired-end reads. TCRdb fed the 5' RACE reads into MiXCR, producing one record per CDR3 protein. The sample consists of roughly 1.9 million distinct CDR3 sequences, approximately 40% of them appearing once. The sequenced sample consisted of blood. This sequence originates from a human donor in good health. The chain employs TRBV7-6 and TRBJ1-6; D possibly corresponds to TRBD1 (5 bases). The DNA of the CDR3 is TGTGCCAGCAGCTGGGGACGAAATTCACCCCTCCACTTT. Amino acid sequence: CASSWGRNSPLHF.